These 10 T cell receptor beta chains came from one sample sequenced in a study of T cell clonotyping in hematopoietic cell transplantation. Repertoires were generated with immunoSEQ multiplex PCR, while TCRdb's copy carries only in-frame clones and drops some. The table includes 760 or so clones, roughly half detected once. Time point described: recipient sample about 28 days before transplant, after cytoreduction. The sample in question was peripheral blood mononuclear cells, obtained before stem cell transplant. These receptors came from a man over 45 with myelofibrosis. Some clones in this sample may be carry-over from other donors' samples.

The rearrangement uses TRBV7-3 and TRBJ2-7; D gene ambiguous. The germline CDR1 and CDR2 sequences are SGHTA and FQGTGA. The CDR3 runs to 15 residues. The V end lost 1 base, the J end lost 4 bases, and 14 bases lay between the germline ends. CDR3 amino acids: CASSLSVGHQYEQYF. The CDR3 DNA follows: TGTGCCAGCAGCTTAAGCGTCGGGCATCAGTACGAGCAGTACTTC.

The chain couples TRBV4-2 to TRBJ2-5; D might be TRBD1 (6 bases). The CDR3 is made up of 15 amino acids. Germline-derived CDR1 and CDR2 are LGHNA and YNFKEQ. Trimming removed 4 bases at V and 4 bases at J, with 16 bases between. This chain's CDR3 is CASSPYSYRVETQYF. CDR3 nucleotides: TGTGCCAGCAGCCCCTATTCGTACAGGGTAGAGACCCAGTACTTC.

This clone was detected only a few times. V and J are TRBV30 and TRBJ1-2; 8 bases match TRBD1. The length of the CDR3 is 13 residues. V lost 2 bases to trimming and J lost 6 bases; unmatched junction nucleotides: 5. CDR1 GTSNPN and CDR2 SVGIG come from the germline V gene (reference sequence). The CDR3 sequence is CAWSSQGAHGYTF. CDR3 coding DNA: TGTGCCTGGAGTTCCCAGGGGGCACATGGCTACACCTTC.

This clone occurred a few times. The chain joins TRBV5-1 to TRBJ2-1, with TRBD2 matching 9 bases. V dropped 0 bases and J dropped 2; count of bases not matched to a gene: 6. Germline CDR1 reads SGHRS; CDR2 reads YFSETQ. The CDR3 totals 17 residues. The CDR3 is CASSLAPLAGPYNEQFF. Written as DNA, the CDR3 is TGCGCCAGCAGCTTGGCCCCCCTAGCGGGACCCTACAATGAGCAGTTCTTC.

CDR3 sequence: CASSGGLEQFF. CDR3 nucleotides: TGTGCCAGCAGCGGGGGGCTTGAGCAGTTCTTC. The chain combines TRBV6-5 with TRBJ2-1; D possibly corresponds to TRBD2 (7 bases). The germline V gene encodes CDR1 MNHEY and CDR2 SVGAGI. V was cut by 6 bases and J by 9 bases, with 9 bases left in between. This CDR3 contains 11 residues.

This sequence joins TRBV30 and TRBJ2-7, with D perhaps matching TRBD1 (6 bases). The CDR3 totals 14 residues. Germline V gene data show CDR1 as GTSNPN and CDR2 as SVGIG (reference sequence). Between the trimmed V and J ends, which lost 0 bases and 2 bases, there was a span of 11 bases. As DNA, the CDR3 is TGTGCCTGGAGTGTACGGGACACCGCCTACGAGCAGTACTTC. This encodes CAWSVRDTAYEQYF.

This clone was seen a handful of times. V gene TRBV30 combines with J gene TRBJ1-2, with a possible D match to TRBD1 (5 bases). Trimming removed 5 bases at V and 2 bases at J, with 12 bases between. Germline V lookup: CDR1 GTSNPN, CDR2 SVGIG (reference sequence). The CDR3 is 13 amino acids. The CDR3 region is CAWAVGANYGYTF. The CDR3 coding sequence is TGTGCCTGGGCGGTAGGGGCGAACTATGGCTACACCTTC.

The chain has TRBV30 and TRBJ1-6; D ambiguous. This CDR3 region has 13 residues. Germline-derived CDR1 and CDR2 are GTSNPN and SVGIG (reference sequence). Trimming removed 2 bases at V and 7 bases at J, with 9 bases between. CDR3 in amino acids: CAWSTTPNSPLHF. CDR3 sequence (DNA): TGTGCCTGGAGTACTACCCCCAATTCACCCCTCCACTTT. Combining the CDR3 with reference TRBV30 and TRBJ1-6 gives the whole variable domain SQTIHQWPATLVQPVGSPLSLECTVEGTSNPNLYWYRQAAGRGLQLLFYSVGIGQISSEVPQNLSASRPQDRQFILSSKKLLLSDSGFYLCAWSTTPNSPLHFGNGTRLTVT.

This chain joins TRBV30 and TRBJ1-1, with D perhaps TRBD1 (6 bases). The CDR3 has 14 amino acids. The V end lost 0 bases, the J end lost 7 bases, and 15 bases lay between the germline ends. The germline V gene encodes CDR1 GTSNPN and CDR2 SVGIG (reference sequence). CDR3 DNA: TGTGCCTGGAGTGTACTGTCAGGGGCTGGTGAAGCTTTCTTT. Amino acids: CAWSVLSGAGEAFF.

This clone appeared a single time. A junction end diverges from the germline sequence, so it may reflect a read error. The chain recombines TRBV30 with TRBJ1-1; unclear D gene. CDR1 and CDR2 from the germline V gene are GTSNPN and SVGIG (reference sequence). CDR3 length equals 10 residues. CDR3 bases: TGTGCCTGGAGTTCTATAGAACCTAACTTT. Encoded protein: CAWSSIEPNF.